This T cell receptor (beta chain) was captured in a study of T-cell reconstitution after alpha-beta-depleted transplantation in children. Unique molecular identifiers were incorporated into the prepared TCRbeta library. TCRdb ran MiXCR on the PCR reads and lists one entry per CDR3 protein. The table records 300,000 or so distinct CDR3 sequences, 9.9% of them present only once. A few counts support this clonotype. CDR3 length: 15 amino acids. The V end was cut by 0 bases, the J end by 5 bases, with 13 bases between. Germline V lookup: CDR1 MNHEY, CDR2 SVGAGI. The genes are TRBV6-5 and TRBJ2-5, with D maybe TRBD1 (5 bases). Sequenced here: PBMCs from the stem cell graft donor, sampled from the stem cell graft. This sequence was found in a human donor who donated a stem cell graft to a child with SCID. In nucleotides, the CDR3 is TGTGCCAGCAGTTACTCGGGGCTCCTTTTGGAGACCCAGTACTTC. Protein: CASSYSGLLLETQYF.